The 11 T cell receptor beta chains below come from one sample, sequenced in a study of beta chain features in type 1 diabetes. The isolated RNA, all of it, was reverse transcribed, so expressed TCRB transcripts were what got sequenced. Data came from immunoSEQ multiplex PCR; TCRdb stores just in-frame clones and leaves some out. The sample carries 640,000 or so clones, over 13% recorded once. The antigens for these receptors are not known. The study's findings and limits: The study found moderately but significantly shorter TCRB CDR3s in all four CD4+ subsets of Type 1 diabetes patients.

The specimen sequenced was naive CD4+ T cells from blood. These receptors were taken from a man younger than 35 with type 1 diabetes.

The chain has TRBV27 and TRBJ1-2; 12 nucleotides align to TRBD1. The CDR3 runs 15 residues. Germline trimming cut 3 bases from V and 8 bases from J; bases unmatched to any gene: 7. The V gene's germline CDR1 is MNHEY and CDR2 SMNVEV (reference sequence). This CDR3 reads CASSFSGQGAMGYTF. CDR3 sequence (DNA): TGTGCCAGCAGTTTTTCGGGACAGGGGGCAATGGGCTACACCTTC.

This clone was found a few times. V usage is TRBV5-4 and J usage is TRBJ2-5; D is unclear. The CDR3 is 11 residues long. Germline CDR1 and CDR2: SGHNT and YYREEE (reference sequence). With 6 bases removed from V and 3 bases from J, the gap between germline ends came to 6 bases. The DNA for the CDR3 is TGTGCCAGCACCGCCGAAGAGACCCAGTACTTC. Protein: CASTAEETQYF.

The V gene is TRBV27, the J gene TRBJ1-1; a possible D gene is TRBD1 (6 bases). CDR1 is MNHEY, CDR2 SMNVEV, per germline (reference sequence). The germline V and J ends were trimmed by 7 bases and 4 bases, with 19 bases remaining between them. The CDR3 sequence is 15 residues long. The CDR3 loop reads CASKGRGGHGTEAFF. The CDR3 DNA reads as TGTGCCAGCAAGGGGCGCGGGGGGCATGGCACTGAAGCTTTCTTT.

This chain's CDR3 is CASSLEWDYGYTF. For the CDR3, the DNA is TGTGCCAGCAGCTTAGAATGGGACTATGGCTACACCTTC. This chain links TRBV7-2 with TRBJ1-2; D not resolved. From germline, CDR1 is SGHTA and CDR2 FQGNSA. The CDR3 is 13 amino acids. Trimming removed 1 base from V and 3 bases from J, with 6 bases in between.

This clone was seen more than once but under ten times. The rearrangement joins TRBV14 to TRBJ2-5; weak D call: TRBD2 (6 bases). Trimming pared 3 bases from V and 7 bases from J, leaving 18 bases between. The CDR3 sequence is 15 residues long. The germline CDR1 and CDR2 sequences are SGHDN and FVKESK. The CDR3, as DNA: TGTGCCAGCAGCCAGCCCCGGGGGAACGCGGCGACCCAGTACTTC. It translates to CASSQPRGNAATQYF.

This clone has only a few counts. The chain links TRBV2 to TRBJ2-5; D is perhaps TRBD1 (5 bases). Trimming removed 11 bases from V and 4 bases from J, with 17 bases in between. This CDR3 is built from 13 residues. Germline V gives CDR1 SNHLY, CDR2 FYNNEI. This CDR3 reads CAGTPGFSETQYF. The CDR3 DNA reads as TGTGCCGGCACCCCAGGGTTTTCAGAGACCCAGTACTTC.

The V and J genes are TRBV6-5 and TRBJ1-5; TRBD1 is a possible D gene (5 bases). In germline, CDR1 is MNHEY, CDR2 SVGAGI. CDR3 length equals 12 residues. Between the trimmed V and J ends, which lost 4 bases and 7 bases, there was a span of 8 bases. The CDR3 sequence is CASSSGVQPQHF. CDR3 nucleotides: TGTGCCAGCAGTTCGGGGGTCCAGCCCCAGCATTTT.

This clone has a handful of counts. V gene TRBV7-9 combines with J gene TRBJ2-5; 8 bases line up with TRBD2. The CDR3 runs to 15 residues. Looked up from germline, CDR1 is SEHNR and CDR2 is FQNEAQ (reference sequence). V dropped 5 bases and J dropped 2; count of bases not matched to a gene: 7. For the CDR3, the DNA is TGTGCCAGCAGCCCTTCGGGGGGGCCGCAAGAGACCCAGTACTTC. It codes for CASSPSGGPQETQYF.

The table lists this clone with a few counts. The V and J genes are TRBV10-3 and TRBJ2-2, with 8 nucleotides matching TRBD2. In germline, CDR1 is ENHRY, CDR2 SYGVKD. V lost 4 bases and J lost 0; bases outside the gene matches: 7. The CDR3 extends over 17 amino acids. The CDR3 DNA reads TGTGCCATCAGTGGAATTGCGGGGGGAGCGAACACCGGGGAGCTGTTTTTT. Its protein is CAISGIAGGANTGELFF.

The chain links TRBV28 to TRBJ1-1; 7 bases match TRBD1. V lost 5 bases to trimming and J lost 0 bases; unmatched junction nucleotides: 3. This CDR3 spans 14 amino acids. CDR1 MDHEN and CDR2 SYDVKM come from the germline V gene. The CDR3 sequence: CASSDREVNTEAFF. The DNA for the CDR3 is TGTGCCAGCAGTGACAGGGAGGTGAACACTGAAGCTTTCTTT.

The J gene is TRBJ2-3, the V gene TRBV27; tentatively, D is TRBD1 (6 bases). Germline CDR1 is MNHEY and CDR2 is SMNVEV (reference sequence). This CDR3 is 14 amino acids long. The V gene lost 2 bases and the J gene lost 5 bases, with 11 bases spanning the gap. The CDR3 DNA is TGTGCCAGCAGTTTAGGATCAGGGGTAGATACGCAGTATTTT. Translation gives CASSLGSGVDTQYF.